This TCR beta chain was identified in a study of cytomegalovirus exposure and HLA in healthy donors. The PCR ran on 60 Vbeta and 13 Jbeta primers. Assay used: immunoSEQ multiplex PCR; TCRdb lists only in-frame clones, some missing. The table for this sample gives under 120,000 clones. Trimming shortened V by 1 base and J by 4 bases, and 11 bases separated the two germline ends. The CDR3 is 15 residues long. Per the germline V gene, CDR1 is LGHNA and CDR2 is YSLEER. The specimen was PBMCs. The clonotype was recovered from a man aged 50 to 60 in good health and CMV-seronegative. This sequence joins TRBV4-3 and TRBJ1-5; TRBD1 might be the D (6 bases). The CDR3 sequence: CASSQVVQGNQPQHF. The DNA of the CDR3 is TGCGCCAGCAGCCAAGTCGTGCAGGGGAATCAGCCCCAGCATTTT.